This TCR beta chain was identified in a study of T cells in Graves' hyperthyroidism and ophthalmopathy. Study observations and caveats: Median prediction lead before ophthalmopathy onset was 6.5 months with the model. A model of 13 V-J pairs discriminated ophthalmopathy from stable hyperthyroidism.

Amplified TCR beta CDR3 regions came from RNA transcripts. The study used the HTBI primer set for a first-round RT-PCR of the TCR CDR3. TCRdb reprocessed the multiplex PCR reads via MiXCR and lists one record per CDR3 protein. The data contain roughly 290,000 distinct CDR3 sequences, about 14% of them singletons. Notes on this clonotype: Its antigen remains unknown. Given a much more abundant clone one base away, this may be a read error.

CDR3 size: 14 residues. The germline V gene encodes CDR1 MDHEN and CDR2 SYDVKM. V was shortened by 5 bases and J by 2 bases, with 9 bases between the two germline ends. Diagnostic assessment was based on clinical symptoms, serum thyroxine and TRAb, thyroid ultrasound and orbital computed tomography. The sequence was collected from a woman aged 30 to 39 with Graves' hyperthyroidism that later progressed to Graves' ophthalmopathy. Material for sequencing was blood. This rearrangement joins TRBV28 to TRBJ2-2; D gene unclear. CDR3 region: CASSLFRNTGELFF. CDR3 bases: TGTGCCAGCAGTCTTTTCCGAAACACCGGGGAGCTGTTTTTT.